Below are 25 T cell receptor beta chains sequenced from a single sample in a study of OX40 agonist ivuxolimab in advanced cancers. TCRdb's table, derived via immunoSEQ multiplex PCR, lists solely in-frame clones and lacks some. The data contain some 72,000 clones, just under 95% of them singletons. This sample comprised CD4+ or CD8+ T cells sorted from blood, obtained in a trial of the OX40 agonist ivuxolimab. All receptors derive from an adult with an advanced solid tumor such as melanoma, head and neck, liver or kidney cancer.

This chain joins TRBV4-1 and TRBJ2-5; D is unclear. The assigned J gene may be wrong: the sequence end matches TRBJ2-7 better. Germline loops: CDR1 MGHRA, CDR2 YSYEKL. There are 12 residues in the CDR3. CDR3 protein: CASSHPSYEQYF. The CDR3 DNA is TGCGCCAGCAGCCATCCATCCTACGAGCAGTACTTC.

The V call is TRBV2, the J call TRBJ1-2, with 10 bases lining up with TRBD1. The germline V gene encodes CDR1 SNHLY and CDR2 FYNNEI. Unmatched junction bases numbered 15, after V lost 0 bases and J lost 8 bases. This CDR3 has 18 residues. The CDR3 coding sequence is TGTGCCAGCAGTGAAGCCCGGAGTCGGGACAGGGGAGGGGGCGGCTACACCTTC. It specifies CASSEARSRDRGGGGYTF.

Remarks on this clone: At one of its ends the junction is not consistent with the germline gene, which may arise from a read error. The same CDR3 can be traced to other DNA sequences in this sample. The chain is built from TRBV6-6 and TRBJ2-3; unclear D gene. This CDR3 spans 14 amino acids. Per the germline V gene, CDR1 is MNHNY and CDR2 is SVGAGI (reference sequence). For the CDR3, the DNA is TGTGCCAGTAGTTCCTTCAGTTTCACAGATACGCAGTATTTT. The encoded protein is CASSSFSFTDTQYF.

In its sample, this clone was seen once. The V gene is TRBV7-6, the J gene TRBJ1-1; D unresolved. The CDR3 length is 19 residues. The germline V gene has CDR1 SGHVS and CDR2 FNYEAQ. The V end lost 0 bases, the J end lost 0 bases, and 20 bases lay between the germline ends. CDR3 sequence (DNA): TGTGCCAGCAGCTTAGCGCTTACTGACGGGCTAGGCATGAACACTGAAGCTTTCTTT. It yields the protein CASSLALTDGLGMNTEAFF.

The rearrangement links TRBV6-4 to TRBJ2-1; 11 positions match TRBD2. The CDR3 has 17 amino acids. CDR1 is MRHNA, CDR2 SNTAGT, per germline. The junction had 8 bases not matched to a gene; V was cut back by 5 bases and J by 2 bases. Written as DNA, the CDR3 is TGTGCCAGCAGTCCCCGGGGTAGCGGGGGGGCCTACAATGAGCAGTTCTTC. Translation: CASSPRGSGGAYNEQFF.

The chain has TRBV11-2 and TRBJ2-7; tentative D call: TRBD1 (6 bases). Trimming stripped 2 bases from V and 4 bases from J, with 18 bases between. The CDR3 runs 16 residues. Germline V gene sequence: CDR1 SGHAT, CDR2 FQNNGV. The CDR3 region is CASSLSPGGQGYEQYF. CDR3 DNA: TGTGCCAGCAGCTTATCTCCGGGCGGCCAGGGGTACGAGCAGTACTTC.

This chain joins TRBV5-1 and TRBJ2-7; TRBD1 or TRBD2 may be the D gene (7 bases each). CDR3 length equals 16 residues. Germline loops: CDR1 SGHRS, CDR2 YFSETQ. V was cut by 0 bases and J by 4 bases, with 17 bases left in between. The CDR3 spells CASSLAREGAAYEQYF. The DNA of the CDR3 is TGCGCCAGCAGCTTGGCCAGGGAGGGGGCCGCATACGAGCAGTACTTC.

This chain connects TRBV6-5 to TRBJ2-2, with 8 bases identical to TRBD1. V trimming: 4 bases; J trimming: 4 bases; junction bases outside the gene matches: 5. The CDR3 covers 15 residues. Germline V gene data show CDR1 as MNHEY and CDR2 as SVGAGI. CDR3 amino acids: CASSLGQGGTGELFF. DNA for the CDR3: TGTGCCAGCAGTTTAGGACAGGGTGGCACCGGGGAGCTGTTTTTT.

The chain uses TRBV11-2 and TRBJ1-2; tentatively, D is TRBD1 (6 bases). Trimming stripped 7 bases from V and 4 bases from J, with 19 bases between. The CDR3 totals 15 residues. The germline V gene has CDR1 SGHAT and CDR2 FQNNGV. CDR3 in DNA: TGTGCCAGCACCCAGGCAGGGGAAGTGGGCTATGGCTACACCTTC. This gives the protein CASTQAGEVGYGYTF.

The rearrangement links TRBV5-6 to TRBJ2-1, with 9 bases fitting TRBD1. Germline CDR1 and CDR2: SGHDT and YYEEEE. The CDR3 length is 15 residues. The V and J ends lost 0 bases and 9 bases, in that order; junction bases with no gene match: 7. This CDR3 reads CASSLGPGQGSEQFF. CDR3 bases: TGTGCCAGCAGCTTGGGTCCGGGACAGGGTTCTGAGCAGTTCTTC.

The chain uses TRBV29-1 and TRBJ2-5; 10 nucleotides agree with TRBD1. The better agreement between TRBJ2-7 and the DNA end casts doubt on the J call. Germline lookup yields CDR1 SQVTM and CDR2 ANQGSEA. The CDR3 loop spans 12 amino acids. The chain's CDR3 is CSVGTGGYEQYF. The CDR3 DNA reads TGCAGCGTTGGGACAGGGGGCTACGAGCAGTACTTC.

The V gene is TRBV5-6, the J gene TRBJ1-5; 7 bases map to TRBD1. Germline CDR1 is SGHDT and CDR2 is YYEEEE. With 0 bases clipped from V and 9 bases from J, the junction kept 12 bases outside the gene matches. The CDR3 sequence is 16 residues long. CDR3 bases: TGTGCCAGCAGCTTGGCCGGGACAGAGTTTGTAGGGCCCCAGCATTTT. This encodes CASSLAGTEFVGPQHF.

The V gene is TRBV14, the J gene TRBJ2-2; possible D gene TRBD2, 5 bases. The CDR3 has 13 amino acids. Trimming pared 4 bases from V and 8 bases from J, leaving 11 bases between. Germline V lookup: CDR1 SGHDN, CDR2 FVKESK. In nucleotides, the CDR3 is TGTGCCAGCAGCCTAACACCGGGGGGGGAGCTGTTTTTT. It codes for CASSLTPGGELFF.

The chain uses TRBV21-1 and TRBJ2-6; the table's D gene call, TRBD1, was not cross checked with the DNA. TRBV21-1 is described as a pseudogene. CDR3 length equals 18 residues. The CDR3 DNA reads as TGTGCCAGCAGCAAAGCCCGCCAGGTAAACTCTGGGGCCAACGTCCTGACTTTC. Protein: CASSKARQVNSGANVLTF.

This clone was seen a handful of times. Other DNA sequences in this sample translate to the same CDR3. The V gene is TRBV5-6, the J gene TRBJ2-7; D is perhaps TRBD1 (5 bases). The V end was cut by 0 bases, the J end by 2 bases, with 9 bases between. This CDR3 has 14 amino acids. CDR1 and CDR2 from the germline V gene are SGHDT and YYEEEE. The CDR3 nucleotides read TGTGCCAGCAGCTTGGGACAGCACCCCTACGAGCAGTACTTC. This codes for CASSLGQHPYEQYF.

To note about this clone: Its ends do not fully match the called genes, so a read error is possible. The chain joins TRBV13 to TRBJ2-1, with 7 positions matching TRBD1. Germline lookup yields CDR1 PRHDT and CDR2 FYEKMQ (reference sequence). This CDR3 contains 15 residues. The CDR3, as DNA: TGTGCCAGCAGCCTAGGAAGGGGACAGTACAATGAGCAGTTCTTC. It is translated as CASSLGRGQYNEQFF.

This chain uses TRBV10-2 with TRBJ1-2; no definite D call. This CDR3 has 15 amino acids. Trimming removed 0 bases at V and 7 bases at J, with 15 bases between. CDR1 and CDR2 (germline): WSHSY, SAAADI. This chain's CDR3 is CASSESDGGMGGYTF. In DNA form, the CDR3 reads TGCGCCAGCAGTGAGTCGGACGGCGGTATGGGTGGCTACACCTTC.

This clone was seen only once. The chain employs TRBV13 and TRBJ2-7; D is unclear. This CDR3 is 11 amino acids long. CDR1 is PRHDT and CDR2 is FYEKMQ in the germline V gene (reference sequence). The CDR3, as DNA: TGTGACGCCCCAGCCACCTACGAGCAGTACTTC. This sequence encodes CDAPATYEQYF.

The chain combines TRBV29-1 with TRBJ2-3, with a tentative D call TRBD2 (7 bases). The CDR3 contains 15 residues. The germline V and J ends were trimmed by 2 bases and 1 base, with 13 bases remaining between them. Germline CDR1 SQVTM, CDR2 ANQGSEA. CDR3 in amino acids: CSVESRGGGTDTQYF. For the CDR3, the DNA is TGCAGCGTTGAATCAAGGGGGGGTGGCACAGATACGCAGTATTTT.

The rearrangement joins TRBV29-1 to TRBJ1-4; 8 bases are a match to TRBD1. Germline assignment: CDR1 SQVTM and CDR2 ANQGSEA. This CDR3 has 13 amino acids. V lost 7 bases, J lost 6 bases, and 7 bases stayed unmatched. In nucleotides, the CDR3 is TGCAGCGGCCTGACAGGGGAGGATGAAAAACTGTTTTTT. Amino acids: CSGLTGEDEKLFF.

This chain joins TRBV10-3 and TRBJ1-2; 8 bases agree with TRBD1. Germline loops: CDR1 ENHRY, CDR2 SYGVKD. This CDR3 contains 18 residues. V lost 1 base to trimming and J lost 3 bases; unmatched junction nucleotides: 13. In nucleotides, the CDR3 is TGTGCCATCAGTGAGTTGTGGATGGCTCAGGACAGGGACTATGGCTACACCTTC. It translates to CAISELWMAQDRDYGYTF.

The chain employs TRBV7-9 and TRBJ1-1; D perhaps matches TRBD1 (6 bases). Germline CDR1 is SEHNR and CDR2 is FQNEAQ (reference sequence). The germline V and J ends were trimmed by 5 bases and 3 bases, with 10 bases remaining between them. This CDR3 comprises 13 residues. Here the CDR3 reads CASSQTGYTEAFF. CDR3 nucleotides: TGTGCCAGCAGCCAAACAGGGTACACTGAAGCTTTCTTT.

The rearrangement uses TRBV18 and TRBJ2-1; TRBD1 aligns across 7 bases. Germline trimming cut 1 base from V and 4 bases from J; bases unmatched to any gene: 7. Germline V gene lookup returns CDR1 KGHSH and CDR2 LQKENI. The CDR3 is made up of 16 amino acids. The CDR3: CASSPRGDSTYNEQFF. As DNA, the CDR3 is TGTGCCAGCTCACCACGAGGGGACAGCACTTACAATGAGCAGTTCTTC.

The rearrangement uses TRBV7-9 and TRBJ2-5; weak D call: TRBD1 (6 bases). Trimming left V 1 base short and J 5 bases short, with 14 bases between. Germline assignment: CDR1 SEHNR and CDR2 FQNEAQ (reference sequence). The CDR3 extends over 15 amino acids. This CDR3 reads CASSLVAGAGETQYF. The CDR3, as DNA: TGTGCCAGCAGCTTAGTAGCAGGGGCCGGGGAGACCCAGTACTTC.

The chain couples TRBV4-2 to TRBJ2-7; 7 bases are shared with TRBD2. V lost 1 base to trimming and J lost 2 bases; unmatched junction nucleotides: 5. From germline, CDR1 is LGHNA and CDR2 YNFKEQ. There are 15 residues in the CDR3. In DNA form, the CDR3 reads TGTGCCAGCAGCCAAGCCGGACTAGGAGCCTACGAGCAGTACTTC. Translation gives CASSQAGLGAYEQYF.